This TCR beta chain was found in a study of shared clonotypes between healthy human individuals. On the study more broadly: Donor ages ranged 18 to 49 years: a couple of women, a few men. General observations from the study: Read depth was anticipated to influence clonotype sharing among donors. Richness estimates generally favored naive over memory subsets.

This CDR3 comprises 15 residues. V lost 4 bases and J lost 8; bases outside the gene matches: 8. The germline CDR1 and CDR2 sequences are SGHRS and YFSETQ. Method: immunoSEQ multiplex PCR; TCRdb's copy keeps in-frame clones and lacks some. The table records about 2.4 million clones, 80% to 95% of them present only once. Turning to this clone: The antigen is not known.

Partitioning of CD4+ cells yielded a CD45RA+ naive subset and a CD45RA-negative memory subset. Specimen: naive CD4+ T cells from PBMCs. Subset given: CD45RA+ positively selected. The sequence was collected from a man aged 18 to 35 in good health. Some clones in this sample may be carry-over from other donors' samples. The chain carries TRBV5-1 and TRBJ1-4, with TRBD1 matching 10 bases. The CDR3 sequence: CASSPTGTGVEKLFF. The CDR3 coding sequence is TGCGCCAGCAGCCCAACCGGGACAGGGGTAGAAAAACTGTTTTTT.